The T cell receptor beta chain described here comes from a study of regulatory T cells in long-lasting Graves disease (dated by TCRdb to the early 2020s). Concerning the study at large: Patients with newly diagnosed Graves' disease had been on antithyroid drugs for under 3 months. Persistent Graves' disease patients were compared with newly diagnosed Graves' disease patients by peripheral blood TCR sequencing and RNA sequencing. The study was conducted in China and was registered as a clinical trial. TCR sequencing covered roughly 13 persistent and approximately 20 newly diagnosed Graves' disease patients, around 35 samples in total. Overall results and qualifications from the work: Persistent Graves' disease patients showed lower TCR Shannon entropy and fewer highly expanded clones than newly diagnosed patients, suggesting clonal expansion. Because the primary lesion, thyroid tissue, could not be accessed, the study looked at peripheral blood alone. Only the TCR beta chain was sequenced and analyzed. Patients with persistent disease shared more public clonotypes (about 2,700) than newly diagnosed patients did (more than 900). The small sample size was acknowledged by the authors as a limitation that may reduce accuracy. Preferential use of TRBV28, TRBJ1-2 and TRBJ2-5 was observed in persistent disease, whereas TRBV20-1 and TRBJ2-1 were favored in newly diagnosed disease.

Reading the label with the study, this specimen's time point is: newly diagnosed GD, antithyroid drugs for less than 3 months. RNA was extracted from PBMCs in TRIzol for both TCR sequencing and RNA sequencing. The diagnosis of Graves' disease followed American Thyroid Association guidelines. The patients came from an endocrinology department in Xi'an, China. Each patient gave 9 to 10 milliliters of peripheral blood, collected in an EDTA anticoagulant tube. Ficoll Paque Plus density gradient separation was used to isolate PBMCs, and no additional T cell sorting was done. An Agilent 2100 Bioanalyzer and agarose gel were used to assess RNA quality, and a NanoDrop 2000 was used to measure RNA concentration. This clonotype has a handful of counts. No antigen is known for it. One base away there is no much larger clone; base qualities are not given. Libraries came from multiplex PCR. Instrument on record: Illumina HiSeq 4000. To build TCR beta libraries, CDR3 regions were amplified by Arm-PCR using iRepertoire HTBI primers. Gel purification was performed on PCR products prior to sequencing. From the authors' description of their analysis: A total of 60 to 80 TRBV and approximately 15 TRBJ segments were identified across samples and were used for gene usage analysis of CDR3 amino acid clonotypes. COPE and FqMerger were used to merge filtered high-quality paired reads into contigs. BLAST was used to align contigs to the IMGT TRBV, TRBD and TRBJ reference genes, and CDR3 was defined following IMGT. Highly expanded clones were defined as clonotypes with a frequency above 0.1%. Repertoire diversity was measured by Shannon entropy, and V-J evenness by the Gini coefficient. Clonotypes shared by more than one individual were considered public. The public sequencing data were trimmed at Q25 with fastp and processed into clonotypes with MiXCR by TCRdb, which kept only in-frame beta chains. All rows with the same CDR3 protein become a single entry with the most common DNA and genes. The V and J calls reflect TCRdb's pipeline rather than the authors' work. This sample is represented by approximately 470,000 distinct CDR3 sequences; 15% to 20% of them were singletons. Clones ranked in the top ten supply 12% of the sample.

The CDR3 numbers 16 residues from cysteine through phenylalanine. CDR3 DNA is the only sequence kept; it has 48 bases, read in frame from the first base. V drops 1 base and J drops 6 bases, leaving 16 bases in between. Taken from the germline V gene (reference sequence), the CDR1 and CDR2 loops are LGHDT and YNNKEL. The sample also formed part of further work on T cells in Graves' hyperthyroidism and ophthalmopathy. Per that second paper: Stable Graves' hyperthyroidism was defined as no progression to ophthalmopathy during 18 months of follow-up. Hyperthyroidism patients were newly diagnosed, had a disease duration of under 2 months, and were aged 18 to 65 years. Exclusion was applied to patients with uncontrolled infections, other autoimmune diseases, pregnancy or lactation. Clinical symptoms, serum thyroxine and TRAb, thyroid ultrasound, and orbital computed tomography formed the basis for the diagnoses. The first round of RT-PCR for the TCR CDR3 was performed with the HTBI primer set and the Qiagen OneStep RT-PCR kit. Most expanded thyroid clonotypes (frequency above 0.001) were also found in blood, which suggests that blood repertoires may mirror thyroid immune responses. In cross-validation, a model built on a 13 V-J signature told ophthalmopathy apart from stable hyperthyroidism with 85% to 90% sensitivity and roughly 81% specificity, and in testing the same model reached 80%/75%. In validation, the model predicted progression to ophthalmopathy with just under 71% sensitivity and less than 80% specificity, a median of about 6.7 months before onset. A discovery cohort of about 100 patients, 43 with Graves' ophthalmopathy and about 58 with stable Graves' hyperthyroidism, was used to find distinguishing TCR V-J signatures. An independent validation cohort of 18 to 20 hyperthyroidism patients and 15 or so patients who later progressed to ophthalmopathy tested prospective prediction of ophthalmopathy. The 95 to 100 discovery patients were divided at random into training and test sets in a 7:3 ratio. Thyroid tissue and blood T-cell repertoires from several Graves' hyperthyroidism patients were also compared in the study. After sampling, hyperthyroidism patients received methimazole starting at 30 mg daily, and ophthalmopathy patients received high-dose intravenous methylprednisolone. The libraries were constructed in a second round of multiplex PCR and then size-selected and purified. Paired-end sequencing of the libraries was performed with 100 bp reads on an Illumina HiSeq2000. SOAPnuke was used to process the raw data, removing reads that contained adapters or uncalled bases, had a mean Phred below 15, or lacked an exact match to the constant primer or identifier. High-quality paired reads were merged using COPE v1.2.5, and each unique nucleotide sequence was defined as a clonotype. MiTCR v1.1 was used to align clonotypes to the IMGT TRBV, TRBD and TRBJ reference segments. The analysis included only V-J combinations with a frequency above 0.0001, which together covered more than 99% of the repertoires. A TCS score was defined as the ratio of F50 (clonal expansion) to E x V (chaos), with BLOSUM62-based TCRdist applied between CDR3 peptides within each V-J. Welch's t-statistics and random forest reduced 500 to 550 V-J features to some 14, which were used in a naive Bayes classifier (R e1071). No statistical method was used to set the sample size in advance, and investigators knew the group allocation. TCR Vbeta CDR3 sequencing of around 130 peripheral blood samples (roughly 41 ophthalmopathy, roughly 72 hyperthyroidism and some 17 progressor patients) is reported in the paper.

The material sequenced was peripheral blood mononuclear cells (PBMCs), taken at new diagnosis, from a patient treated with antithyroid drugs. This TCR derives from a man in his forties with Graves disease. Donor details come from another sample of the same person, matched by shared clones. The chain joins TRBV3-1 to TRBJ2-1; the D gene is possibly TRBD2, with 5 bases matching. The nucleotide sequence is TGTGCCAGCAGCCAAGGAGTGAGCGGAGGAACCAATGAGCAGTTCTTC. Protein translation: CASSQGVSGGTNEQFF.